Below, 5 T cell receptor beta chains from the same sample are listed, as sequenced in a study of shared clonotypes between healthy human individuals. TCRdb's copy holds only in-frame clones and misses some; the assay was immunoSEQ multiplex PCR. The table has around 600,000 clones, 95% to 98% seen once; the top ten hold around 0.3%. Positive CCR7 selection of CD45RO-negative cells yielded the naive CD8 cells, and terminally differentiated effector memory CD45RA+ cells were excluded. The sequencing input was naive CD8+ T cells sorted from blood. The receptors stem from a man aged 25 to 40 in good health.

For the CDR3, the DNA is TGTGCCAGCAGCCCTGGTAGAGCCCCAGGTGAGCAGTTCTTC. Protein sequence: CASSPGRAPGEQFF. The chain uses TRBV5-4 and TRBJ2-1, with D unclear. The CDR3 length is 14 residues. The V end lost 4 bases, the J end lost 9 bases, and 17 bases lay between the germline ends. Per germline, CDR1 SGHNT and CDR2 YYREEE (reference sequence).

This clone appeared once. The chain's CDR3 is CSVQGRAAEAFF. The CDR3 DNA reads TGCAGCGTACAGGGGAGGGCTGCTGAAGCTTTCTTT. The rearrangement uses TRBV29-1 and TRBJ1-1; TRBD1 matches at 7 bases. The junction had 7 bases not matched to a gene; V was cut back by 6 bases and J by 6 bases. CDR3 length equals 12 residues. The germline V gene has CDR1 SQVTM and CDR2 ANQGSEA.

The chain links TRBV7-9 to TRBJ2-1, with 7 bases lining up with TRBD2. The length of the CDR3 is 17 residues. Looked up from germline, CDR1 is SEHNR and CDR2 is FQNEAQ (reference sequence). V dropped 5 bases and J dropped 7; count of bases not matched to a gene: 17. The CDR3 here is CASSPYPHSGSQNEQFF. The CDR3 DNA is TGTGCCAGCAGCCCCTACCCGCATAGCGGGTCGCAGAATGAGCAGTTCTTC.

The rearrangement links TRBV27 to TRBJ2-1; D possibly corresponds to TRBD2 (6 bases). V lost 8 bases and J lost 4, with 21 bases in between. Per the germline V gene, CDR1 is MNHEY and CDR2 is SMNVEV (reference sequence). This CDR3 region has 16 residues. The CDR3: CASWFGGFRGYNEQFF. The CDR3 DNA follows: TGTGCCAGCTGGTTCGGGGGTTTTAGGGGTTACAATGAGCAGTTCTTC.

This rearrangement joins TRBV18 to TRBJ1-5; 7 nucleotides line up with TRBD1. V was pared by 2 bases and J by 5 bases, with 6 bases of the junction left unmatched. Germline V gene sequence: CDR1 KGHSH, CDR2 LQKENI. This CDR3 comprises 15 residues. The CDR3 is CASSPTTGQHQPQHF. The CDR3 DNA is TGTGCCAGCTCACCAACGACAGGGCAACATCAGCCCCAGCATTTT.